A selection of T cell receptor beta chains follows, all from one sample in a study of blood T cell repertoires in COVID-19. Profiling relied on immunoSEQ multiplex PCR, and the TCRdb table lists in-frame clones only, not all of them. Counted here are about 31,000 clones, around 87% occurring once; the ten biggest clones make up about 16%. The material sequenced was peripheral blood. These receptor sequences come from an elderly man with acute or convalescent COVID-19. CDR3s include the opening cysteine and the closing phenylalanine or tryptophan. A D gene is named only where the DNA matches it firmly. Part of the rows lack a size; the others show once, few, many or a class for expanded clones.

D gene: TRBD1; V gene: TRBV7-9; J gene: TRBJ2-3; clone size: NA; CDR3 DNA: TGTGCCAGCAGCCAGGACAGGCTAGCAGATACGCAGTATTTT; CDR3 protein: CASSQDRLADTQYF
D gene: NA; V gene: TRBV18; J gene: TRBJ1-4; clone size: NA; CDR3 DNA: TGTGCCAGCTCACCACGGGGGCGAGAAAAACTGTTTTTT; CDR3 protein: CASSPRGREKLFF
D gene: NA; V gene: TRBV19; J gene: TRBJ2-2; clone size: NA; CDR3 DNA: TGTGCCAGTAGTATTGGCCAGGCCACCGGGGAGCTGTTTTTT; CDR3 protein: CASSIGQATGELFF
D gene: NA; V gene: TRBV18; J gene: TRBJ1-1; clone size: NA; CDR3 DNA: TGTGCCAGCTCACCAAGACAGTCGAGGACTGAAGCTTTCTTT; CDR3 protein: CASSPRQSRTEAFF
D gene: NA; V gene: TRBV11-2; J gene: TRBJ2-2; clone size: NA; CDR3 DNA: TGTGCCACCCCTCGGGGGGCGTCGGTGAACACCGGGGAGCTGTTTTTT; CDR3 protein: CATPRGASVNTGELFF
D gene: NA; V gene: TRBV6-4; J gene: TRBJ1-2; clone size: NA; CDR3 DNA: TGTGCCAGCAGTGAGGAGGGGGGGGACTATGGCTACACCTTC; CDR3 protein: CASSEEGGDYGYTF
D gene: TRBD1; V gene: TRBV5-1; J gene: TRBJ1-2; clone size: few; CDR3 DNA: TGCGCCAGCAGCCGATCGCCGGGACAGGGAGACTATGGCTACACCTTC; CDR3 protein: CASSRSPGQGDYGYTF
D gene: NA; V gene: TRBV2; J gene: TRBJ2-2; clone size: NA; CDR3 DNA: TGTGCCAGCCGGGGGGGACAGGGTGGTTCCGGGGAGCTGTTTTTT; CDR3 protein: CASRGGQGGSGELFF
D gene: TRBD1; V gene: TRBV5-6; J gene: TRBJ1-2; clone size: NA; CDR3 DNA: TGTGCCAGCAGCTTGGGACAGGGTGGCTACACCTTC; CDR3 protein: CASSLGQGGYTF
D gene: NA; V gene: TRBV7-2; J gene: TRBJ1-5; clone size: NA; CDR3 DNA: TGTGCCAGCAGCTTAGGGGCAGGGAATCAGCCCCAGCATTTT; CDR3 protein: CASSLGAGNQPQHF
D gene: NA; V gene: TRBV3-1/TRBV3-2; J gene: TRBJ1-6; clone size: NA; CDR3 DNA: TGTGCCAGCAGCCAAGAGAGGCCTCCCCTCCACTTT; CDR3 protein: CASSQERPPLHF
D gene: TRBD2; V gene: TRBV10-1; J gene: TRBJ2-1; clone size: once; CDR3 DNA: TGCGCCAGCAGTGAGGCTAGCGGGGGCCCCAGGGATGAGCAGTTCTTC; CDR3 protein: CASSEASGGPRDEQFF
D gene: TRBD1; V gene: TRBV14; J gene: TRBJ1-2; clone size: NA; CDR3 DNA: TGTGCCAGCAGCTTAAGGAAGATGGGGGACAGTGCGATCTATGGCTACACCTTC; CDR3 protein: CASSLRKMGDSAIYGYTF
D gene: NA; V gene: TRBV18; J gene: TRBJ2-7; clone size: NA; CDR3 DNA: TGTGCCAGCTCACCTTCTAGGTCAGTGTACGAGCAGTACTTC; CDR3 protein: CASSPSRSVYEQYF
D gene: TRBD1; V gene: TRBV24-1; J gene: TRBJ2-5; clone size: NA; CDR3 DNA: TGTGCCACCCGCGGACAGGGGCAAGAGACCCAGTACTTC; CDR3 protein: CATRGQGQETQYF
D gene: TRBD1; V gene: TRBV5-1; J gene: TRBJ1-4; clone size: NA; CDR3 DNA: TGCGCCAGCAGCAGGGACAGGGCTGATGAAAAACTGTTTTTT; CDR3 protein: CASSRDRADEKLFF
D gene: NA; V gene: TRBV19; J gene: TRBJ2-3; clone size: NA; CDR3 DNA: TGTGCCAGTAGTACGTCAGGGTGGCAGGAAGATACGCAGTATTTT; CDR3 protein: CASSTSGWQEDTQYF
D gene: TRBD2; V gene: TRBV6-5; J gene: TRBJ2-5; clone size: NA; CDR3 DNA: TGTGCCAGCAGTCGACTCGGGGGGCAAGAGACCCAGTACTTC; CDR3 protein: CASSRLGGQETQYF
D gene: NA; V gene: TRBV5-1; J gene: TRBJ2-5; clone size: NA; CDR3 DNA: TGCGCCAGCAGCTTGGGCGAGGGGGTCTTGCGGGAGACCCAGTACTTC; CDR3 protein: CASSLGEGVLRETQYF
D gene: NA; V gene: TRBV15; J gene: TRBJ1-3; clone size: once; CDR3 DNA: TGTGCCACCAGCAGAGATTCGCCAGGGACTGGAAACACCATATATTTT; CDR3 protein: CATSRDSPGTGNTIYF
D gene: TRBD1; V gene: TRBV5-1; J gene: TRBJ1-1; clone size: NA; CDR3 DNA: TGCGCCAGCAGCCAATCACAGGGGCGAGCTTTCTTT; CDR3 protein: CASSQSQGRAFF
D gene: NA; V gene: TRBV19; J gene: TRBJ1-2; clone size: NA; CDR3 DNA: TGTGCCAGTCGGGACTTAGGGCCCTATGGCTACACCTTC; CDR3 protein: CASRDLGPYGYTF
D gene: NA; V gene: TRBV27; J gene: TRBJ2-7; clone size: NA; CDR3 DNA: TGTGCCAGCAGTTTTGTGGGCTTCGAGCAGTACTTC; CDR3 protein: CASSFVGFEQYF
D gene: NA; V gene: TRBV6-5; J gene: TRBJ1-1; clone size: NA; CDR3 DNA: TGTGCCAGTACAGGGTTTGGCACTGAAGCTTTCTTT; CDR3 protein: CASTGFGTEAFF
D gene: NA; V gene: TRBV5-4; J gene: TRBJ1-1; clone size: NA; CDR3 DNA: TGTGCCAGCAGCTTGGTGGGACAGAACACTGAAGCTTTCTTT; CDR3 protein: CASSLVGQNTEAFF
D gene: NA; V gene: TRBV20-1; J gene: TRBJ2-5; clone size: NA; CDR3 DNA: TGCAGTGCTCACCTACAAGAGACCCAGTACTTC; CDR3 protein: CSAHLQETQYF
D gene: NA; V gene: TRBV4-1; J gene: TRBJ1-4; clone size: NA; CDR3 DNA: TGCGCCAGCAGCCAAGAGTCAGCAACTAATGAAAAACTGTTTTTT; CDR3 protein: CASSQESATNEKLFF
D gene: TRBD1; V gene: TRBV5-5; J gene: TRBJ1-2; clone size: NA; CDR3 DNA: TGTGCCAGCAGCTTGGGGGGACAGGGGATGGACACCTTC; CDR3 protein: CASSLGGQGMDTF
D gene: NA; V gene: TRBV5-6; J gene: TRBJ1-1; clone size: NA; CDR3 DNA: TGTGCCAGCAGCTACGAACAGTGGTCGAACACTGAAGCTTTCTTT; CDR3 protein: CASSYEQWSNTEAFF
D gene: NA; V gene: TRBV30; J gene: TRBJ1-6; clone size: medium-sized; CDR3 DNA: TGTGCCTGGGCGGACTCTAATAATTCACCCCTCCACTTT; CDR3 protein: CAWADSNNSPLHF
D gene: TRBD2; V gene: TRBV5-1; J gene: TRBJ2-2; clone size: once; CDR3 DNA: TGCGCCAGCAGCCCTCAGCGGGGAAGGGCCGGGGAGCTGTTTTTT; CDR3 protein: CASSPQRGRAGELFF
D gene: NA; V gene: TRBV27; J gene: TRBJ1-5; clone size: NA; CDR3 DNA: TGTGCCAGCAGTTCCCTGGGGAGGGGGCAGCCCCAGCATTTT; CDR3 protein: CASSSLGRGQPQHF
D gene: TRBD2; V gene: TRBV19; J gene: TRBJ2-6; clone size: NA; CDR3 DNA: TGTGCCAGTAGTATTTCGGGGGGCTCTGGGGCCAACGTCCTGACTTTC; CDR3 protein: CASSISGGSGANVLTF
D gene: NA; V gene: TRBV5-1; J gene: TRBJ2-3; clone size: NA; CDR3 DNA: TGCGCCAGCAGCTCTGGCCGGAGATCTAGCACAGATACGCAGTATTTT; CDR3 protein: CASSSGRRSSTDTQYF
D gene: NA; V gene: TRBV6-5; J gene: TRBJ2-7; clone size: NA; CDR3 DNA: TGTGCCAGCAGCGCCAGACGGCTAGCCTCCTACGAGCAGTACTTC; CDR3 protein: CASSARRLASYEQYF
D gene: NA; V gene: TRBV21-1; J gene: TRBJ2-2; clone size: NA; CDR3 DNA: TGTGCCAGCAGCAAAGCCAACTTCGGGACAGGAGGGACCCAGGACACCGGGGAGCTGTTTTTT; CDR3 protein: CASSKANFGTGGTQDTGELFF
D gene: TRBD1; V gene: TRBV5-1; J gene: TRBJ2-1; clone size: NA; CDR3 DNA: TGCGCCAGCATAGAGGACAGGGGTTTTGGTGAGCAGTTCTTC; CDR3 protein: CASIEDRGFGEQFF
D gene: TRBD2; V gene: TRBV30; J gene: TRBJ2-1; clone size: NA; CDR3 DNA: TGTGCCTGGAGTGAGTTTCTAGCGGGGGGCATCAATGAGCAGTTCTTC; CDR3 protein: CAWSEFLAGGINEQFF
D gene: TRBD1; V gene: TRBV7-9; J gene: TRBJ2-6; clone size: NA; CDR3 DNA: TGTGCCAGCAGCTTACTCCAGGGGGCAATCTTC; CDR3 protein: CASSLLQGAIF
D gene: TRBD1; V gene: TRBV6-5; J gene: TRBJ2-3; clone size: NA; CDR3 DNA: TGTGCCAGCAGCAAAGCGAGGGGGCGTACAGATACGCAGTATTTT; CDR3 protein: CASSKARGRTDTQYF
D gene: TRBD2; V gene: TRBV25-1; J gene: TRBJ2-1; clone size: NA; CDR3 DNA: TGTGCCAGCAGTGACGCGGGGGGGCCGGCTGAGCAGTTCTTC; CDR3 protein: CASSDAGGPAEQFF
D gene: NA; V gene: TRBV6-6; J gene: TRBJ2-7; clone size: NA; CDR3 DNA: TGTGCCACCGGGACATGGGCTATAGGATCCTACGAGCAGTACTTC; CDR3 protein: CATGTWAIGSYEQYF
D gene: NA; V gene: TRBV9; J gene: TRBJ1-3; clone size: once; CDR3 DNA: TGTGCCAGCAGCGTAGAGGCGGCATCTGGAAACACCATATATTTT; CDR3 protein: CASSVEAASGNTIYF
D gene: TRBD2; V gene: TRBV3-1/TRBV3-2; J gene: TRBJ2-5; clone size: NA; CDR3 DNA: TGTGCCAGCTCGGGAGGACTAGCGGGAGTGCAAGAGACCCAGTACTTC; CDR3 protein: CASSGGLAGVQETQYF
D gene: TRBD1; V gene: TRBV2; J gene: TRBJ1-4; clone size: NA; CDR3 DNA: TGTGCCAGCAGTGAGTCCAGGCCGGGACAGGGTCATGAAAAACTGTTTTTT; CDR3 protein: CASSESRPGQGHEKLFF
D gene: NA; V gene: TRBV7-6; J gene: TRBJ1-1; clone size: NA; CDR3 DNA: TGTGCCAGCAGCTTGACAGAGAACACTGAAGCTTTCTTT; CDR3 protein: CASSLTENTEAFF
D gene: NA; V gene: TRBV7-6; J gene: TRBJ2-5; clone size: NA; CDR3 DNA: TGTGCCAGCAGCCCTTCCAGCGCGGCGACCCAGTACTTC; CDR3 protein: CASSPSSAATQYF
D gene: NA; V gene: TRBV7-9; J gene: TRBJ1-6; clone size: NA; CDR3 DNA: TGTGCCAGCAGCTTAGCGAGATTCCCCATTTCACCCCTCCACTTT; CDR3 protein: CASSLARFPISPLHF
D gene: TRBD2; V gene: TRBV6-6; J gene: TRBJ2-7; clone size: NA; CDR3 DNA: TGTGCCAGCAGTTACCAACGGACTAGCGGGTACGAGCAGTACTTC; CDR3 protein: CASSYQRTSGYEQYF
D gene: NA; V gene: TRBV11-2; J gene: TRBJ2-5; clone size: NA; CDR3 DNA: TGTGCCAGCAGCTTAGCCCCTGAGATGGAGACCCAGTACTTC; CDR3 protein: CASSLAPEMETQYF
D gene: NA; V gene: TRBV5-6; J gene: TRBJ1-2; clone size: NA; CDR3 DNA: TGTGCCAGCTTCTCGGGGGGCGCCGAGGACTATGGCTACACCTTC; CDR3 protein: CASFSGGAEDYGYTF
D gene: NA; V gene: TRBV28; J gene: TRBJ2-5; clone size: NA; CDR3 DNA: TGTGCCACCCGAATAGTAGAGACCCAGTACTTC; CDR3 protein: CATRIVETQYF
D gene: NA; V gene: TRBV29-1; J gene: TRBJ1-4; clone size: NA; CDR3 DNA: TGCAGCGTTGAAGTCCGGTCTGCAACTAATGAAAAACTGTTTTTT; CDR3 protein: CSVEVRSATNEKLFF
D gene: NA; V gene: TRBV20-1; J gene: TRBJ2-1; clone size: NA; CDR3 DNA: TGCAGTGCCAATAGCCGGTATGAGCAGTTCTTC; CDR3 protein: CSANSRYEQFF
D gene: TRBD2; V gene: TRBV2; J gene: TRBJ2-3; clone size: NA; CDR3 DNA: TGTGCCAGCACCCCGGGACTAGCGGGACAATATACGCAGTATTTT; CDR3 protein: CASTPGLAGQYTQYF
D gene: TRBD1; V gene: TRBV7-6; J gene: TRBJ2-7; clone size: NA; CDR3 DNA: TGTGCCAGCAGCTTAACAGACAGGGCCTCCTACGAGCAGTACTTC; CDR3 protein: CASSLTDRASYEQYF
D gene: TRBD1; V gene: TRBV5-1; J gene: TRBJ1-2; clone size: NA; CDR3 DNA: TGCGCCAGCAGCTTGGAGGCGGACAGGGGCTATGGCTACACCTTC; CDR3 protein: CASSLEADRGYGYTF
D gene: TRBD2; V gene: TRBV5-4; J gene: TRBJ2-7; clone size: NA; CDR3 DNA: TGTGCCAGCAGTCCCGGGACTAACTACGAGCAGTACTTC; CDR3 protein: CASSPGTNYEQYF
D gene: TRBD2; V gene: TRBV9; J gene: TRBJ2-3; clone size: NA; CDR3 DNA: TGTGCCAGCAGCTTCGGCGGGGGGGCCGGAGATACGCAGTATTTT; CDR3 protein: CASSFGGGAGDTQYF